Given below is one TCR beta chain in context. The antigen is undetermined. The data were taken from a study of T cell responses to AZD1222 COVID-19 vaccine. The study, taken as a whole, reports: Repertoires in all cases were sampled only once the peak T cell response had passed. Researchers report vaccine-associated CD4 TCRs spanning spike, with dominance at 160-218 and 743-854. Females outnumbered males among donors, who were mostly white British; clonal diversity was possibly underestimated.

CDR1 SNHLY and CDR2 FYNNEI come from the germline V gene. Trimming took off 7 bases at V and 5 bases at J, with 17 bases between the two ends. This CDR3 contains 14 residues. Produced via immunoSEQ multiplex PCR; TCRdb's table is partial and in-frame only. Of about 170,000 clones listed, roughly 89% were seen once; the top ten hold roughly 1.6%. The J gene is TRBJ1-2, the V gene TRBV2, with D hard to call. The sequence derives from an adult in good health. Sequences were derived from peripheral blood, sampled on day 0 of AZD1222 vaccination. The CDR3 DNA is TGTGCCAGCACCGAAACGGTTGGGGTGTATGGCTACACCTTC. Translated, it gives CASTETVGVYGYTF.